Listed here are 21 T cell receptor beta chains from one sample, sequenced in a study of response to subunit inactivated influenza vaccine. TCRdb reprocessed the RT-PCR reads via MiXCR and lists one record per CDR3 protein. The sample consists of about 520,000 distinct CDR3 sequences, over 25% of them appearing once. Sequencing was performed on CD4+ T cells sorted from PBMCs, taken more than 4 days after vaccination. These TCRs come from a man aged 45-65 years who received an inactivated influenza vaccine.

This chain links TRBV10-3 with TRBJ2-3; TRBD1 matches 8 bases. The CDR3 has 15 residues. V lost 6 bases to trimming and J lost 2 bases; unmatched junction nucleotides: 7. CDR1 ENHRY and CDR2 SYGVKD come from the germline V gene. CDR3 in amino acids: CAISLNRGDTDTQYF. CDR3 DNA sequence: TGTGCCATCAGCCTCAACAGGGGGGACACAGATACGCAGTATTTT.

This rearrangement joins TRBV28 to TRBJ1-1; 7 positions agree with TRBD1. Germline assignment: CDR1 MDHEN and CDR2 SYDVKM. V lost 7 bases and J lost 0; bases outside the gene matches: 11. The CDR3 sequence is 16 residues long. CDR3 in amino acids: CASTLSQGRVNTEAFF. The CDR3 DNA follows: TGTGCCAGCACCCTGTCACAGGGGAGGGTGAACACTGAAGCTTTCTTT.

This clonotype has just a few counts. The V call is TRBV12-3 or TRBV12-4, the J call TRBJ2-3; 12 positions agree with TRBD2. The J segment lost 0 bases and the V segment lost 3 bases, leaving 7 bases of the junction unmatched. The CDR3 has 18 amino acids. CDR3 in amino acids: CASSFRTSGRTSTDTQYF. In DNA, the CDR3 is TGTGCCAGCAGTTTTCGCACTAGCGGGAGGACTAGCACAGATACGCAGTATTTT.

The chain uses TRBV7-2 and TRBJ2-1, with 7 bases identical to TRBD1. Looked up from germline, CDR1 is SGHTA and CDR2 is FQGNSA. This CDR3 is built from 15 residues. The V and J ends lost 3 bases and 4 bases, in that order; junction bases with no gene match: 6. The CDR3 DNA sequence: TGTGCCAGCAGCTTCCCGGGACAGAATTACAATGAGCAGTTCTTC. Its protein product is CASSFPGQNYNEQFF.

The V and J genes are TRBV7-2 and TRBJ2-5; 8 nucleotides line up with TRBD2. With V trimmed by 2 bases and J by 7 bases, 6 bases remained unmatched. CDR1 and CDR2 (germline): SGHTA, FQGNSA. The CDR3 spans 14 residues. In DNA form, the CDR3 reads TGTGCCAGCAGCTTACAAAGTCGGGAGGGGACCCAGTACTTC. This encodes CASSLQSREGTQYF.

This clonotype was picked up a small number of times. V usage is TRBV27 and J usage is TRBJ2-1, with a weak D call TRBD2 (6 bases). CDR1 and CDR2 (germline): MNHEY, SMNVEV (reference sequence). The germline V and J ends were trimmed by 10 bases and 9 bases, with 19 bases remaining between them. The CDR3 consists of 13 residues. CDR3 nucleotide sequence: TGTGCCACCATCGGGGATAGGAGGGGTGAGCAGTTCTTC. Its protein product is CATIGDRRGEQFF.

In this sample, this clonotype turned up once. The chain is built from TRBV4-3 and TRBJ2-2; tentatively, D is TRBD1 (8 bases). The CDR3 is 15 residues long. Germline CDR1 is LGHNA and CDR2 is YSLEER. Trimming cost V 0 bases and J 5 bases, with 10 bases left between them. This chain's CDR3 is CASSQEQGGTGELFF. Here the CDR3 DNA reads TGCGCCAGCAGCCAAGAACAGGGGGGGACCGGGGAGCTGTTTTTT.

This clonotype occurred a few times. For the CDR3, the DNA is TGCAGTGCTAGACGGACATTTGCTGGAGTGAAGGGCTACACCTTC. Amino acid sequence: CSARRTFAGVKGYTF. J is TRBJ1-2 and V is TRBV20-1, with D possibly matching TRBD1 (5 bases). The germline CDR1 and CDR2 sequences are DFQATT and SNEGSKA (reference sequence). The CDR3 length is 15 residues. V lost 2 bases to trimming and J lost 8 bases, with 21 bases between them.

The chain links TRBV10-3 to TRBJ2-7; 12 bases are a match to TRBD1. Germline V gene lookup returns CDR1 ENHRY and CDR2 SYGVKD. Germline trimming cut 6 bases from V and 3 bases from J; bases unmatched to any gene: 3. CDR3 size: 14 residues. The DNA for the CDR3 is TGTGCCATCAGGGGACAGGGGGCGCGCTACGAGCAGTACTTC. Its protein product is CAIRGQGARYEQYF.

The chain has TRBV5-1 and TRBJ2-5; 12 bases map to TRBD2. The CDR3 contains 16 residues. The germline gives CDR1 SGHRS, CDR2 YFSETQ. The V segment lost 0 bases and the J segment 2 bases; nucleotides outside the gene matches: 2. CDR3 residues: CASSLGTSGKQETQYF. The CDR3 DNA reads TGCGCCAGCAGCTTGGGGACTAGCGGGAAACAAGAGACCCAGTACTTC.

The rearrangement uses TRBV5-1 and TRBJ2-1; the match to TRBD1 covers 7 bases. CDR3 length equals 16 residues. V shed 4 bases, J shed 5 bases, and the junction held 12 bases outside the gene matches. Germline V lookup: CDR1 SGHRS, CDR2 YFSETQ. The CDR3 nucleotides are TGCGCCAGCAGCACCAATTCGGGACAGAATAACAATGAGCAGTTCTTC. This translates into CASSTNSGQNNNEQFF.

The CDR3 spells CASSQDQWGTVAGELFF. The CDR3 DNA follows: TGTGCCAGCAGCCAGGACCAGTGGGGGACGGTAGCCGGGGAGCTGTTTTTT. The V and J genes are TRBV14 and TRBJ2-2, with D perhaps TRBD1 or TRBD2 (5 bases each). V was pared by 3 bases and J by 6 bases, with 20 bases between. This CDR3 spans 17 amino acids. CDR1 and CDR2 (germline): SGHDN, FVKESK.

This chain uses TRBV12-3 or TRBV12-4 with TRBJ2-7, with D possibly matching TRBD2 (5 bases). The CDR3 is made up of 15 amino acids. Trimming stripped 5 bases from V and 3 bases from J, with 17 bases between. CDR3 in amino acids: CASSQPELGIYEQYF. Here the CDR3 DNA reads TGTGCCAGCAGTCAACCTGAACTAGGGATCTACGAGCAGTACTTC.

This clonotype occurred a few times. The chain links TRBV5-1 to TRBJ1-2; tentative D call: TRBD1 (5 bases). V shed 6 bases and J shed 4 bases, with 16 bases lying between them. Germline CDR1 reads SGHRS; CDR2 reads YFSETQ. This CDR3 has 14 residues. The CDR3 coding sequence is TGCGCCAGCACCTCAGGGAACGGAGCCTATGGCTACACCTTC. Protein sequence: CASTSGNGAYGYTF. Drawing the rest from reference TRBV5-1 and TRBJ1-2, the complete variable domain is KAGVTQTPRYLIKTRGQQVTLSCSPISGHRSVSWYQQTPGQGLQFLFEYFSETQRNKGNFPGRFSGRQFSNSRSEMNVSTLELGDSALYLCASTSGNGAYGYTFGSGTRLTVV.

V is TRBV7-2 and J is TRBJ2-7; 9 positions match TRBD2. Trimming cost V 3 bases and J 3 bases; bases outside gene matches: 6. CDR3 length equals 15 residues. From germline, CDR1 is SGHTA and CDR2 FQGNSA. The CDR3 nucleotides read TGTGCCAGCAGCTTCAGGACTAGCGCCAACTACGAGCAGTACTTC. This translates into CASSFRTSANYEQYF.

This clonotype has just a few counts. The rearrangement uses TRBV20-1 and TRBJ1-2, with 7 bases fitting TRBD1. This CDR3 comprises 13 residues. V lost 6 bases to trimming and J lost 5 bases; unmatched junction nucleotides: 9. CDR1 DFQATT and CDR2 SNEGSKA come from the germline V gene (reference sequence). DNA of the CDR3: TGCAGTGCCGCGGGACAGACAACATATGGCTACACCTTC. Translated, it gives CSAAGQTTYGYTF.

The rearrangement joins TRBV7-2 to TRBJ2-3; maybe TRBD1 (6 bases). Germline V lookup: CDR1 SGHTA, CDR2 FQGNSA. V shed 2 bases and J shed 2 bases, with 8 bases lying between them. This CDR3 is 14 amino acids long. The CDR3 sequence: CASSLNRATDTQYF. CDR3 DNA sequence: TGTGCCAGCAGCTTAAACAGGGCCACAGATACGCAGTATTTT.

The chain uses TRBV5-1 and TRBJ2-3; D is ambiguous. CDR1 and CDR2 (germline): SGHRS, YFSETQ. There are 15 residues in the CDR3. V lost 2 bases, J lost 6 bases, and 16 bases lay in between. The CDR3 region is CASSLSHLGVDTQYF. In nucleotides, the CDR3 is TGCGCCAGCAGCTTAAGTCACCTCGGAGTGGATACGCAGTATTTT.

V usage is TRBV7-2 and J usage is TRBJ1-1, with no clear D. In germline, CDR1 is SGHTA, CDR2 FQGNSA. The V and J ends lost 3 bases and 1 base respectively, with 9 bases between them. The CDR3 totals 14 residues. The CDR3 DNA reads as TGTGCCAGCAGCTTTGGTGCCGCGAACACTGAAGCTTTCTTT. Encoded protein: CASSFGAANTEAFF.

This clonotype was observed at least ten times. The chain recombines TRBV20-1 with TRBJ1-2; D remains unclear. Germline values: CDR1 DFQATT, CDR2 SNEGSKA (reference sequence). This CDR3 is 14 amino acids long. The V end was cut by 2 bases, the J end by 4 bases, with 14 bases between. Written as DNA, the CDR3 is TGCAGTGCTAGACCGCCTACCGGGATCTATGGCTACACCTTC. Translating it yields CSARPPTGIYGYTF.

The rearrangement uses TRBV11-3 and TRBJ2-4; D unclear. Germline V gives CDR1 SGHNT, CDR2 YENEEA. This CDR3 contains 12 residues. The V and J ends lost 6 bases and 4 bases respectively, with 7 bases between them. CDR3: CASSGAKNIQYF. In nucleotides, the CDR3 is TGTGCCAGCAGTGGCGCTAAAAACATTCAGTACTTC.